The sequence of this T cell receptor beta chain was determined in a study of identifying expanded T cells in peripheral blood. Study outcomes and limitations: Two-week clone count variance significantly increased as total template count grew. Over two and four weeks, about 15 and 19 clones changed, versus roughly 1.1 between replicates.

Concerning this clone: Its specificity is not known.

In germline, CDR1 is MNHEY, CDR2 SVGAGI. With 6 bases clipped from V and 3 bases from J, the junction kept 5 bases outside the gene matches. This CDR3 has 14 amino acids. The method was immunoSEQ multiplex PCR; TCRdb's version includes in-frame clones alone and lacks a portion of them. The sample consists of approximately 110,000 clones, approximately 90% of them appearing once. Sequenced: blood. The genes are TRBV6-5 and TRBJ1-2; 9 nucleotides align to TRBD1. The receptor comes from a person aged 18 to 75 in good health. CDR3 in DNA: TGTGCCAGCAGCCCTGACAGGGGGGACTATGGCTACACCTTC. This codes for CASSPDRGDYGYTF.